This TCR beta chain was captured in a study of beta chain features in type 1 diabetes. Study observations and caveats: Type 1 diabetes patients had moderately but significantly shorter TCRB CDR3s in all four CD4+ subsets.

A remark on this clone: Its cognate antigen is unknown.

The CDR3 extends over 13 amino acids. The ends were cut back, 4 bases at V and 4 bases at J, with 11 bases in the middle. Germline CDR1 reads SGHRS; CDR2 reads YFSETQ. Expressed TCRB transcripts were sequenced, since all the RNA that had been isolated was reverse transcribed. Repertoires were generated with immunoSEQ multiplex PCR, while TCRdb's copy carries only in-frame clones and drops some. The sample shows around 180,000 clones, approximately 7.8% of them seen only once. The gene calls are TRBV5-1 and TRBJ1-1; D uncertain. Sequencing was performed on central memory CD4+ T cells from blood. This receptor was identified in a woman in her thirties or forties with type 1 diabetes. The CDR3 loop is CASSRQVSTEAFF. For the CDR3, the DNA is TGCGCCAGCAGCCGTCAGGTATCCACTGAAGCTTTCTTT.